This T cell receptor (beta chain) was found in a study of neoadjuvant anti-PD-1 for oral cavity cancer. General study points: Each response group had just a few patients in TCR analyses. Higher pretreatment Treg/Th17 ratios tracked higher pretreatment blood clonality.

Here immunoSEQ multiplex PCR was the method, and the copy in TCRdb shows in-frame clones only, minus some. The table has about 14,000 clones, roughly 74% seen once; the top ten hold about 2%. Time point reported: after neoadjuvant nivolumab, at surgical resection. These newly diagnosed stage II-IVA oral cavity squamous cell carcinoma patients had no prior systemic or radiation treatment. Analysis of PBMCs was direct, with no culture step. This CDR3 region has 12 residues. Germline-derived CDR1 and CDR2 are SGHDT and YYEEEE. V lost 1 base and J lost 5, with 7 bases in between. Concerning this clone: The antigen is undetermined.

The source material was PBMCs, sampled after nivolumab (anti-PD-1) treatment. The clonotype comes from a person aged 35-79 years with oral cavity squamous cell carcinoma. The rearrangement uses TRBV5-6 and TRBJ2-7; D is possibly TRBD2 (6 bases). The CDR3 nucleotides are TGTGCCAGCAGCTTGTGGGGGGACGAGCAGTACTTC. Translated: CASSLWGDEQYF.